This TCR beta chain was sequenced in a study of a mutant IDH1 vaccine in newly diagnosed glioma. V was trimmed by 2 bases and J by 1 base, leaving 8 bases between them. Germline-derived CDR1 and CDR2 are MGHDK and SYGVNS. This CDR3 is 14 amino acids long. Time point reported: week 47, end of study. Doses consisted of 300 ug of mutant IDH1 20-mer peptide each, paired with topical imiquimod. TCRdb's copy holds only in-frame clones and misses some; the assay was immunoSEQ multiplex PCR. Seen here are tens of thousands of clones, roughly four fifths observed once, and the top ten hold over 2.5%. Comment on this clone: As yet, its antigen is unknown.

The chain links TRBV25-1 to TRBJ1-1; no clear D gene. The sequenced sample was PBMCs, obtained from a glioma patient whose treatment included an IDH1 peptide vaccine. The source of this sequence is a woman between 50 and 59 years old with glioma. CDR3 in amino acids: CASSEGLTNTEAFF. The CDR3 DNA sequence: TGTGCCAGCAGTGAAGGGCTAACGAACACTGAAGCTTTCTTT.